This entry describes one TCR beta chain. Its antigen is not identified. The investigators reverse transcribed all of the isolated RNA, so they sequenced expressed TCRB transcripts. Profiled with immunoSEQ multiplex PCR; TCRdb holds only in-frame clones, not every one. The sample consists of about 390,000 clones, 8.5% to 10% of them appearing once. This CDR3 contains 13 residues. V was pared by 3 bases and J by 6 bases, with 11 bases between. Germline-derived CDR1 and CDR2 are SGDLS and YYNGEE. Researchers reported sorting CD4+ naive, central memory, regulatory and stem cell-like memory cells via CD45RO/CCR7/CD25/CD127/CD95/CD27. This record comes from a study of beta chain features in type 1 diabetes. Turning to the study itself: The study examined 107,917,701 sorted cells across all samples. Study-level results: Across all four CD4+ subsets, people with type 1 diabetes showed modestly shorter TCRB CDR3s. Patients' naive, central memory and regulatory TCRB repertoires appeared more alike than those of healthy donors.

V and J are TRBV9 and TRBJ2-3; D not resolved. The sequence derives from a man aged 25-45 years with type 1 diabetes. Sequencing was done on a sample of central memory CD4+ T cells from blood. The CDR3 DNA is TGTGCCAGCAGCGAGAGTTTTTGGGATACGCAGTATTTT. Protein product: CASSESFWDTQYF.